This TCR beta chain originates from a study of CD8 T cells in ankylosing spondylitis. Each TCR beta library was made by quantitative 5'-RACE that incorporated molecular barcodes. One entry per CDR3 protein, called by TCRdb with MiXCR from the 5' RACE reads. The data hold 55,000 or so distinct CDR3 sequences, with about 7% observed a single time. Study conclusions and caveats: According to the report, clones linked to the disease were significantly enriched in matched synovial fluid samples taken from ankylosing spondylitis patients. Past studies reported some motif variants in reactive arthritis synovial fluid and blood. Blood from ankylosing spondylitis patients appeared to carry a characteristic roughly 8-variant TCR beta motif.

The sample holds many counts of this clonotype. As yet, its antigen is unknown. The sequenced sample consisted of blood, either unsorted or a sorted T cell fraction (not recorded which). The clonotype was recovered from a female donor with ankylosing spondylitis or in good health (not recorded which).

CDR3 residues: CASSTQTDYNEQFF. CDR3 nucleotide sequence: TGTGCCAGCAGCACCCAGACAGACTACAATGAGCAGTTCTTC. V and J are TRBV21-1 and TRBJ2-1; TRBD1 reflects the table's D call only, with no check against the DNA. TRBV21-1 is recorded as a pseudogene. The CDR3 loop spans 14 amino acids.